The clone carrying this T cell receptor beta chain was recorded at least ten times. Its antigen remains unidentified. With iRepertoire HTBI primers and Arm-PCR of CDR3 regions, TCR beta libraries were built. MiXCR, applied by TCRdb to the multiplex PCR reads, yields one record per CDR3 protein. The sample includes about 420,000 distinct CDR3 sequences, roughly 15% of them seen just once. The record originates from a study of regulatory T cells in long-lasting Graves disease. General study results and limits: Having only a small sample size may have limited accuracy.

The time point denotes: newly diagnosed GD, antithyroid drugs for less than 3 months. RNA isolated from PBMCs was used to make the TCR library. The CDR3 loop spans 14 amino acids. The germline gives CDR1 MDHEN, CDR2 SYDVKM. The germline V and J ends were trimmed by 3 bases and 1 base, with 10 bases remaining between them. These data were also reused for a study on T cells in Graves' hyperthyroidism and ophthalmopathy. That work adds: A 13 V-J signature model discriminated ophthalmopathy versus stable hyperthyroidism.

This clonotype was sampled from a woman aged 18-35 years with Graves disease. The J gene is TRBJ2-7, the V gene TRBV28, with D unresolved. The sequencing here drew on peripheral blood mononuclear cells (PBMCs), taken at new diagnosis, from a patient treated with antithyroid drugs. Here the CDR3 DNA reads TGTGCCAGCAGTTTCTCAGGATTTTCCTACGAGCAGTACTTC. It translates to CASSFSGFSYEQYF. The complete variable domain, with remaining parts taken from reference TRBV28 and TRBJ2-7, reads DVKVTQSSRYLVKRTGEKVFLECVQDMDHENMFWYRQDPGLGLRLIYFSYDVKMKEKGDIPEGYSVSREKKERFSLILESASTNQTSMYLCASSFSGFSYEQYFGPGTRLTVT.